This is a list of T cell receptor beta chains from one sample in a study of Ad26.COV2.S vaccination and SARS-CoV-2 variants. The protocol was immunoSEQ multiplex PCR, while the TCRdb copy is restricted to in-frame clones and leaves out a portion. The table includes fewer than 600,000 clones, 89% detected once. This material consisted of peripheral blood, taken in a trial of Ad26.COV2.S vaccine versus placebo. The source of these receptors is a person between 18 and 65 years old who received the Ad26.COV2.S COVID-19 vaccine or a placebo. CDR3s include the opening cysteine and the closing phenylalanine or tryptophan. The D gene is left open where the match is weak. The listing skips clone size in some rows; elsewhere it reads once, few, many or a size class.

TRBJ1-4	NA	NA	TRBV7-9	TGTGCCAGCAGCCCACAGGACCGTTCAACTAATGAAAAACTGTTTTTT	CASSPQDRSTNEKLFF
TRBJ1-2	few	NA	TRBV28	TGTGCCAGCAGTATGGGACGCCATTATGGCTACACCTTC	CASSMGRHYGYTF
TRBJ1-3	NA	NA	TRBV11-2	TGTGCCAGCAGCTCCGGACAGGGAAACACCATATATTTT	CASSSGQGNTIYF
TRBJ2-7	NA	NA	TRBV19	TGTGCCACCAGTAGAGCATTCTCGGGGTACGAGCAGTACTTC	CATSRAFSGYEQYF
TRBJ2-7	few	TRBD2	TRBV6-2/TRBV6-3	TGTGCCAGCAGTTATGAGGAGATTGAGTCTCGTGTACTAGCGCATGCCGCGCAGTACTTC	CASSYEEIESRVLAHAAQYF
TRBJ2-2	NA	NA	TRBV19	TGTGCCAGCCTATTTACTCTGGGGAAGGGCACCGGGGAGCTGTTTTTT	CASLFTLGKGTGELFF
TRBJ1-1	NA	NA	TRBV5-1	TGCGCCAGCAGCGAAAGGATGGGGGCGAGGAACACTGAAGCTTTCTTT	CASSERMGARNTEAFF
TRBJ2-1	NA	NA	TRBV6-2/TRBV6-3	TGTGCCAGCAGTCCAGGGCGGAATGAGCAGTTCTTC	CASSPGRNEQFF
TRBJ2-7	NA	NA	TRBV30	TGTGCCTGGAGGAAGGCCTCAGGGGTCGGGTACTACGAGCAGTACTTC	CAWRKASGVGYYEQYF
TRBJ1-4	NA	NA	TRBV19	TGTGCCAGTAGTCCCCGCGCCCTACGCGAAAAACTGTTTTTT	CASSPRALREKLFF
TRBJ1-3	NA	NA	TRBV2	TGTGCCAGCAGTGATCTCCGACGGTTCTCTGGAAACACCATATATTTT	CASSDLRRFSGNTIYF
TRBJ2-7	NA	NA	TRBV11-1	TGTGCCAGCAGCTTCAGCTTGGGGCTCAAGACCTACGAGCAGTACTTC	CASSFSLGLKTYEQYF
TRBJ1-4	NA	NA	TRBV10-1	TGCGCCAGCAGTGAATGGACAGTAGAAAAACTGTTTTTT	CASSEWTVEKLFF
TRBJ2-7	NA	NA	TRBV28	TGTGCCAGCAGTTTCCAGACCTACGAGCAGTACTTC	CASSFQTYEQYF
TRBJ1-2	NA	TRBD1	TRBV19	TGTGCCAGTAGGGAACCCCGGGACAGGGAAGGCTACACCTTC	CASREPRDREGYTF
TRBJ2-1	NA	NA	TRBV7-9	TGTGCCAGCAGCTTAGTTCGGGGGAGTGCCTACAATGAGCAGTTCTTC	CASSLVRGSAYNEQFF
TRBJ2-2	NA	TRBD1	TRBV27	TGTGCCAGCACTGCGGGACAGGGGGTCCCCGGGGAGCTGTTTTTT	CASTAGQGVPGELFF
TRBJ2-5	once	TRBD2	TRBV18	TGTGCCAGCTCACCCAGGACCCCCTTAGCGGGAGGAAAGACCCAGTACTTC	CASSPRTPLAGGKTQYF
TRBJ2-3	NA	TRBD1	TRBV4-3	TGCGCCAGCAGCCAAGAGGGGCAGGGGGCCACAGATACGCAGTATTTT	CASSQEGQGATDTQYF
TRBJ2-7	NA	NA	TRBV2	TGTGCCAGCAGAAGAAAGGGAATGCCCTACGAGCAGTACTTC	CASRRKGMPYEQYF
TRBJ1-2	NA	TRBD1	TRBV5-6	TGTGCCAGCAGCGCCGGAGGGGGCTTTCATGGCTACACCTTC	CASSAGGGFHGYTF
TRBJ2-7	NA	NA	TRBV10-3	TGTGCCATCCAAGAGGCGGGGAGCTCCTACGAGCAGTACTTC	CAIQEAGSSYEQYF
TRBJ1-5	NA	NA	TRBV21-1	TGTGCCAGCAGCCCCCTAAAAAATAGCAATCAGCCCCAGCATTTT	CASSPLKNSNQPQHF
TRBJ2-7	NA	NA	TRBV2	TGTGCCAGCAGTGGTATCGAGCAGTACTTC	CASSGIEQYF
TRBJ2-2	NA	TRBD1	TRBV6-5	TGTGCCAGCAGTCAGACAGGGGAGAACACCGGGGAGCTGTTTTTT	CASSQTGENTGELFF